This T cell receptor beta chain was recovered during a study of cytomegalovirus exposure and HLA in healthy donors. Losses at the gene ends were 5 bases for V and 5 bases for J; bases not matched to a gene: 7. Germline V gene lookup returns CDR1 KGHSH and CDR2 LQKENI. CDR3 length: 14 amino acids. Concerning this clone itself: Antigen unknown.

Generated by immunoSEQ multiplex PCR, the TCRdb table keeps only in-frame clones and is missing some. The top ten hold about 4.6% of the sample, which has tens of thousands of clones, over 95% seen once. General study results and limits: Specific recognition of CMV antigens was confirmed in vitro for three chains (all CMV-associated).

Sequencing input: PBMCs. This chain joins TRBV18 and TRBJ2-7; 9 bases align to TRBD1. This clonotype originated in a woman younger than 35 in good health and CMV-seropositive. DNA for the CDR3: TGTGCCAGCTCATCCCGGGACAGGGTCCACGAGCAGTACTTC. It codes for CASSSRDRVHEQYF.